This T cell receptor (beta chain) was found in a study of metastatic and nonmetastatic thyroid tumors. Findings of the study overall: The reported finding was significantly higher TCR beta diversity in malignant thyroid tumors relative to benign nodules, in blood and tumor.

Treatment of any kind had been given to no patient before thyroid surgery. This clone showed up many times. Its specificity is unknown. TCRdb reanalyzed the PCR reads with MiXCR. The profile shows approximately 15,000 clones, roughly a fifth of them singletons. The source material was blood. This clonotype was sampled from a female donor with papillary thyroid cancer or a benign thyroid nodule (not recorded which). Some clones in this sample may be carry-over from other donors' samples.

In nucleotides, the CDR3 is TGTGCCAGCAGCCAAGGACTAGCGGGAAAATCCGGCGAGCAGTACTTC. Translated: CASSQGLAGKSGEQYF. The chain employs TRBV12-3 or TRBV12-4 and TRBJ2-7, with 12 nucleotides matching TRBD2. Unmatched junction bases numbered 12, after V lost 6 bases and J lost 6 bases. The CDR3 contains 16 residues.